The present T cell receptor beta chain was sequenced within a study of shared clonotypes between healthy human individuals. TCRdb's table, derived via immunoSEQ multiplex PCR, lists solely in-frame clones and lacks some. The sample records around 2.3 million clones, approximately 96% being singletons. Germline V gene data show CDR1 as LNHDA and CDR2 as SQIVND (reference sequence). The CDR3 contains 20 residues. Trimming stripped 8 bases from V and 3 bases from J, with 32 bases between. The clonotype was recovered from a man aged 18-30 years in good health. The chain recombines TRBV19 with TRBJ1-5; no reliable D call. The sequenced sample consisted of naive CD4+ T cells sorted from blood. Subset defined: CD45RA+ positively selected. CDR3 coding DNA: TGTGCCAGTTTCCCAAGCGGAGGTTTTCAAACAGTGGGGAACAATCAGCCCCAGCATTTT. Its translation is CASFPSGGFQTVGNNQPQHF.